A selection of T cell receptor beta chains follows, all from one sample in a study of blood T cell repertoires in COVID-19. This table comes from immunoSEQ multiplex PCR, and its TCRdb copy is limited to in-frame clones, with some not included. The sample consists of nearly 65,000 clones, about 86% of them appearing once. The sequencing sample was made of peripheral blood. These receptors all stem from a human donor in a cohort sampled during active COVID-19. Each CDR3 is given with its conserved first and last residue. Fields, in order: D gene, clone size, J gene, V gene, CDR3 protein, CDR3 DNA. A D gene is named only where the DNA matches it firmly. Clone sizes are given selectively: once, few, many, or a class where the clone is expanded.

. | . | TRBJ1-3 | TRBV13 | CASSWSPPVPGNTIYF | TGTGCCAGCAGCTGGAGTCCTCCGGTCCCTGGAAACACCATATATTTT
. | . | TRBJ2-2 | TRBV4-2 | CASSQDYPDTGELFF | TGTGCCAGCAGCCAAGATTACCCGGACACCGGGGAGCTGTTTTTT
. | . | TRBJ1-1 | TRBV7-6 | CASSSKVQGIGEAFF | TGTGCCAGCAGCTCAAAGGTCCAGGGTATAGGTGAAGCTTTCTTT
. | once | TRBJ2-7 | TRBV6-1 | CASSEWGATYEQYF | TGTGCCAGCAGTGAGTGGGGCGCGACCTACGAGCAGTACTTC
TRBD2 | . | TRBJ2-7 | TRBV7-9 | CASSPWGGKSYEQYF | TGTGCCAGCAGCCCATGGGGGGGAAAGTCCTACGAGCAGTACTTC
. | once | TRBJ2-5 | TRBV6-5 | CASSYQTGTQYF | TGTGCCAGCAGTTACCAGACGGGGACCCAGTACTTC
TRBD1 | once | TRBJ1-3 | TRBV7-2 | CASSLRSHGQGPGNTIYF | TGTGCCAGCAGCTTAAGATCACACGGACAGGGGCCCGGAAACACCATATATTTT
. | . | TRBJ2-5 | TRBV2 | CASSDNRLQETQYF | TGTGCCAGCAGTGATAACAGGCTCCAAGAGACCCAGTACTTC
TRBD1 | once | TRBJ1-1 | TRBV7-9 | CASSSGQGAGWAEAFF | TGTGCCAGCAGCTCGGGACAGGGGGCCGGGTGGGCTGAAGCTTTCTTT
TRBD1 | . | TRBJ2-5 | TRBV6-7 | CASSYSGTGGAETQYF | TGTGCCAGCAGTTACTCCGGGACAGGGGGCGCGGAGACCCAGTACTTC
TRBD1 | . | TRBJ1-1 | TRBV6-6 | CASSLMTGRNTEAFF | TGTGCCAGCAGCCTGATGACAGGGAGAAACACTGAAGCTTTCTTT
. | . | TRBJ1-1 | TRBV9 | CASSGGWGPEAFF | TGTGCCAGCAGCGGCGGGTGGGGTCCTGAAGCTTTCTTT
. | few | TRBJ2-4 | TRBV7-9 | CASSLARSVAKNIQYF | TGTGCCAGCAGCTTAGCCCGGAGCGTAGCCAAAAACATTCAGTACTTC
. | . | TRBJ2-2 | TRBV7-9 | CASSVGDWDNTGELFF | TGTGCCAGCAGCGTCGGGGACTGGGATAACACCGGGGAGCTGTTTTTT
TRBD1 | . | TRBJ1-2 | TRBV5-4 | CASSYIGGQVSGGYTF | TGTGCCAGCAGCTACATTGGCGGACAGGTTTCGGGCGGCTACACCTTC
. | . | TRBJ2-2 | TRBV15 | CATSREGQQGIGELFF | TGTGCCACCAGCAGAGAAGGCCAGCAGGGGATCGGGGAGCTGTTTTTT
TRBD2 | once | TRBJ2-1 | TRBV7-2 | CASSLSGGAANEQFF | TGTGCCAGCAGCTTAAGCGGGGGGGCCGCGAATGAGCAGTTCTTC
. | . | TRBJ2-7 | TRBV12-5 | CASPKGGGVYEQYF | TGTGCTAGTCCGAAAGGAGGGGGCGTCTACGAGCAGTACTTC
TRBD2 | . | TRBJ2-1 | TRBV11-2 | CASSLFASGSSYNEQFF | TGTGCCAGCAGCTTATTTGCTAGCGGGAGCTCCTACAATGAGCAGTTCTTC
TRBD1 | . | TRBJ1-2 | TRBV6-5 | CASSRTGLYGYTF | TGTGCCAGCAGTCGGACAGGATTATATGGCTACACCTTC
. | . | TRBJ2-1 | TRBV19 | CASSDRPERLHNEQFF | TGTGCCAGTAGTGACCGGCCTGAGCGGCTACACAATGAGCAGTTCTTC
TRBD1 | . | TRBJ1-3 | TRBV30 | CAWSGHRGPGNTIYF | TGTGCCTGGAGCGGTCACAGGGGACCTGGAAACACCATATATTTT
. | few | TRBJ1-2 | TRBV2 | CASSGAVGGYTF | TGTGCCAGCAGTGGGGCTGTAGGCGGCTACACCTTC
TRBD2 | . | TRBJ2-7 | TRBV7-8 | CASSFSGTSSYEQYF | TGTGCCAGCAGCTTCTCCGGGACTAGTTCCTACGAGCAGTACTTC
. | . | TRBJ1-1 | TRBV12-5 | CASGPGGARVEAFF | TGTGCTAGTGGGCCGGGGGGAGCCCGCGTAGAAGCTTTCTTT
TRBD1 | . | TRBJ1-3 | TRBV4-2 | CASSQSGTGTSGNTIYF | TGTGCCAGCAGCCAAAGTGGGACAGGGACATCTGGAAACACCATATATTTT
. | . | TRBJ2-1 | TRBV5-1 | CASSLAGYDEQFF | TGCGCCAGCAGCTTGGCCGGGTACGATGAGCAGTTCTTC
. | . | TRBJ2-6 | TRBV6-1 | CASSENRVANVLTF | TGTGCCAGCAGTGAAAACAGGGTGGCCAACGTCCTGACTTTC
TRBD1 | . | TRBJ1-5 | TRBV6-1 | CASSERVGQAVQPQHF | TGTGCCAGCAGTGAAAGGGTGGGACAGGCAGTGCAGCCCCAGCATTTT
. | . | TRBJ2-7 | TRBV4-2 | CASSREVRTYEQYF | TGTGCCAGCAGCCGGGAGGTTCGTACCTACGAGCAGTACTTC
TRBD1 | . | TRBJ1-1 | TRBV3-1/TRBV3-2 | CASSQGDRVSTEAFF | TGTGCCAGCAGCCAAGGGGACAGGGTGTCCACTGAAGCTTTCTTT
. | . | TRBJ2-7 | TRBV19 | CASSIAGPGIYEQYF | TGTGCCAGTAGTATAGCCGGTCCAGGGATTTACGAGCAGTACTTC
TRBD2 | . | TRBJ2-1 | TRBV3-1/TRBV3-2 | CASSRVEGLARDEQFF | TGTGCCAGCAGCCGCGTCGAGGGACTAGCGAGGGATGAGCAGTTCTTC
TRBD2 | . | TRBJ2-5 | TRBV7-2 | CASSLGLAGGKGTQYF | TGTGCCAGCAGCCTAGGACTAGCGGGAGGGAAGGGGACCCAGTACTTC
. | . | TRBJ2-2 | TRBV28 | CASTPGGNTGELFF | TGTGCCAGCACCCCCGGGGGGAACACCGGGGAGCTGTTTTTT
TRBD1 | once | TRBJ1-5 | TRBV9 | CASSASDRDDQPQHF | TGTGCCAGCAGCGCATCGGACAGGGATGATCAGCCCCAGCATTTT
. | . | TRBJ1-5 | TRBV12-5 | CARSGNQPQHF | TGTGCTAGGTCCGGGAATCAGCCCCAGCATTTT
TRBD1 | . | TRBJ1-5 | TRBV19 | CASSTAPWTGENQPQHF | TGTGCCAGTAGTACCGCCCCCTGGACAGGTGAGAATCAGCCCCAGCATTTT
TRBD1 | . | TRBJ1-2 | TRBV4-2 | CASSRSGTGANYGYTF | TGTGCCAGCAGCCGGTCAGGGACAGGAGCTAACTATGGCTACACCTTC
TRBD2 | . | TRBJ2-3 | TRBV27 | CASSYLAGGPDTQYF | TGTGCCAGCAGTTATCTAGCGGGGGGGCCAGATACGCAGTATTTT
TRBD1 | . | TRBJ2-5 | TRBV27 | CASSFTRTGLETQYF | TGTGCCAGCAGTTTTACCAGGACAGGGTTGGAGACCCAGTACTTC
TRBD1 | . | TRBJ1-2 | TRBV29-1 | CSVERRQGNYGYTF | TGCAGCGTTGAAAGGCGACAGGGGAACTATGGCTACACCTTC